Listed below are T cell receptor beta chains from one sample, sequenced in a study of blood T cell repertoires in COVID-19. Data came from immunoSEQ multiplex PCR; TCRdb stores just in-frame clones and leaves some out. The repertoire holds some 140,000 clones, with more than 75% as singletons. Sequences were obtained from peripheral blood. These receptors all come from a woman in her seventies with COVID-19, enrolled during active disease. CDR3s include the opening cysteine and the closing phenylalanine or tryptophan. Fields, in order: clone size, V gene, J gene, D gene, CDR3 DNA, CDR3 protein. A D gene is named only where the DNA matches it firmly. A clone size is listed for some rows: how often the clone was seen (once, few, many), or a class if it is expanded.

size: .; V: TRBV19; J: TRBJ1-2; D: TRBD1; DNA: TGTGCCAGTACCCCCCCCGCCGGGACAGGGGGTGGCTACACCTTC; CDR3: CASTPPAGTGGGYTF
size: medium-sized; V: TRBV28; J: TRBJ2-7; D: .; DNA: TGTGCCAGCAGTCGGGGGTACGAGCAGTACTTC; CDR3: CASSRGYEQYF
size: .; V: TRBV28; J: TRBJ1-5; D: .; DNA: TGTGCCAGCAGTTTCACTGGAGGGGATCAGCCCCAGCATTTT; CDR3: CASSFTGGDQPQHF
size: .; V: TRBV5-4; J: TRBJ1-2; D: .; DNA: TGTGCCAGCAGCTTGGACCCGGGGTCGGGCCGTGGCTACACCTTC; CDR3: CASSLDPGSGRGYTF
size: once; V: TRBV27; J: TRBJ1-1; D: TRBD1; DNA: TGTGCCAGCAGTTACGGGACAGGGGGAAACACTGAAGCTTTCTTT; CDR3: CASSYGTGGNTEAFF
size: once; V: TRBV10-3; J: TRBJ1-1; D: TRBD1; DNA: TGTGCCATCAGTGGGCGGACAGGACTCACTGAAGCTTTCTTT; CDR3: CAISGRTGLTEAFF
size: .; V: TRBV6-5; J: TRBJ1-5; D: TRBD1; DNA: TGTGCCAGCAGCCAACGGGACAGTCAGCCCCAGCATTTT; CDR3: CASSQRDSQPQHF
size: few; V: TRBV2; J: TRBJ1-5; D: .; DNA: TGTGCCAGCAGGCGAAGTCCCAATCAGCCCCAGCATTTT; CDR3: CASRRSPNQPQHF
size: .; V: TRBV2; J: TRBJ1-2; D: .; DNA: TGTGCCAGCAGTGAAAGGGGAGGGCGTATGCCACCTCGCGTATGGATGGGCTACACCTTC; CDR3: CASSERGGRMPPRVWMGYTF
size: .; V: TRBV19; J: TRBJ2-7; D: TRBD2; DNA: TGTGCCAGTAGTAGCTGGAGCGGGGGCCGCCCCTACGAGCAGTACTTC; CDR3: CASSSWSGGRPYEQYF